Following are 15 T cell receptor beta chains from one sample sequenced in a study of shared T cell receptors in the human thymus (dated by TCRdb to 2020 to 2022). Receptors were amplified or captured by the immunoSEQ multiplex PCR assay. This immuneACCESS table, as held by TCRdb, lists in-frame sequences with V and J called but not all clones. Of the missing ones, under half trace to an unresolved V gene in checked studies; the others have no known cause. A total of some 700,000 clones appear in this sample, roughly 90% of them only once. About 0.01% of the sample belongs to the ten largest clones. A further study also used this sample, focusing on human thymus T cells.

The sample consisted of thymocytes. These receptors were obtained from a boy less than two years old with a congenital heart defect. Donor details come from another sample of the same person, matched by shared clones.

The J gene is TRBJ2-7, the V gene TRBV14; 9 bases align to TRBD1. With 2 bases clipped from V and 6 bases from J, the junction kept 5 bases outside the gene matches. The V gene's germline CDR1 is SGHDN and CDR2 FVKESK. This CDR3 has 14 residues. CDR3 in DNA: TGTGCCAGCAGCCAAAGGGACAGGGTCTCCGAGCAGTACTTC. Its translation is CASSQRDRVSEQYF. The whole variable domain, remainder taken from reference TRBV14 and TRBJ2-7, is EAGVTQFPSHSVIEKGQTVTLRCDPISGHDNLYWYRRVMGKEIKFLLHFVKESKQDESGMPNNRFLAERTGGTYSTLKVQPAELEDSGVYFCASSQRDRVSEQYFGPGTRLTVT.

The V and J genes are TRBV7-6 and TRBJ2-7; 9 bases line up with TRBD2. Trimming removed 0 bases from V and 2 bases from J; junction bases left unmatched: 11. The CDR3 has 18 amino acids. Germline V lookup: CDR1 SGHVS, CDR2 FNYEAQ. This CDR3 is CASSLARWASGIAYEQYF. The CDR3 DNA is TGTGCCAGCAGCTTAGCGCGGTGGGCTAGCGGGATCGCCTACGAGCAGTACTTC. Together with reference TRBV7-6 and TRBJ2-7, the CDR3 gives the full variable domain: GAGVSQSPRYKVTKRGQDVALRCDPISGHVSLYWYRQALGQGPEFLTYFNYEAQQDKSGLPNDRFSAERPEGSISTLTIQRTEQRDSAMYRCASSLARWASGIAYEQYFGPGTRLTVT.

The chain carries TRBV14 and TRBJ2-7, with 9 positions matching TRBD2. The germline gives CDR1 SGHDN, CDR2 FVKESK. V was pared by 4 bases and J by 3 bases, with 10 bases of the junction left unmatched. This CDR3 has 16 residues. CDR3 sequence: CASSRLTSGLNYEQYF. DNA of the CDR3: TGTGCCAGCAGCCGCTTAACTAGCGGGCTTAACTACGAGCAGTACTTC.

V usage is TRBV5-6 and J usage is TRBJ2-2, with TRBD1 matching over 9 bases. The length of the CDR3 is 15 residues. The germline V gene encodes CDR1 SGHDT and CDR2 YYEEEE. Trimming at V came to 4 bases and at J to 5 bases, leaving 6 bases not matched to a gene. The DNA of the CDR3 is TGTGCCAGCAGCCTCGTCGGACAGGGGACCGGGGAGCTGTTTTTT. Its protein is CASSLVGQGTGELFF.

This clone appeared a few times. The chain uses TRBV27 and TRBJ2-7, with TRBD2 matching 11 bases. The CDR3 has 16 amino acids. The germline V gene has CDR1 MNHEY and CDR2 SMNVEV (reference sequence). The trim removed 5 bases at V and 9 bases at J, leaving 15 bases unmatched. CDR3 DNA: TGTGCCAGCAGTCCCCGAGGACTAGCGGGTTCAAGGGGGCAGTACTTC. It translates to CASSPRGLAGSRGQYF.

The chain carries TRBV15 and TRBJ2-3, with TRBD2 identical over 13 bases. CDR1 is LNHNV and CDR2 is YYDKDF in the germline V gene (reference sequence). The CDR3 has 19 amino acids. V dropped 3 bases and J dropped 0; count of bases not matched to a gene: 9. The CDR3 sequence is CATSRGEGLAGRSTDTQYF. CDR3 nucleotides: TGTGCCACCAGCAGGGGGGAGGGACTAGCGGGACGAAGCACAGATACGCAGTATTTT.

This clone was counted only a few times. The V gene is TRBV19, the J gene TRBJ2-7; perhaps TRBD1 as D (5 bases). The CDR3 has 13 residues. V was clipped by 6 bases and J by 3 bases, with 12 bases between them. The V gene's germline CDR1 is LNHDA and CDR2 SQIVND (reference sequence). The CDR3 region is CASRNHQGYEQYF. As DNA, the CDR3 is TGTGCCAGTAGGAATCATCAGGGCTACGAGCAGTACTTC.

The chain combines TRBV2 with TRBJ2-7; D is unresolved. The V end was cut by 3 bases, the J end by 4 bases, with 4 bases between. This CDR3 has 11 amino acids. Germline CDR1 reads SNHLY; CDR2 reads FYNNEI. The CDR3 DNA is TGTGCCAGCAGTGAGCGGTACGAGCAGTACTTC. This gives the protein CASSERYEQYF.

This clone appeared once. The chain recombines TRBV5-5 with TRBJ2-1, with a weak D call TRBD2 (6 bases). This CDR3 has 14 residues. The germline CDR1 and CDR2 sequences are SGHKS and YYEKEE (reference sequence). The ends were cut back, 2 bases at V and 6 bases at J, with 12 bases in the middle. The CDR3 nucleotides are TGTGCCAGCAGCTTTATTTGGAGGGCCAATGAGCAGTTCTTC. Its translation is CASSFIWRANEQFF.

The rearrangement joins TRBV18 to TRBJ1-2, with TRBD1 identical over 8 bases. CDR3 length: 14 residues. The J segment lost 7 bases and the V segment lost 5 bases, leaving 9 bases of the junction unmatched. CDR1 and CDR2 (germline): KGHSH, LQKENI. The CDR3 nucleotides are TGTGCCAGCTCATCCCCCGACAGGGGACGTGGCTACACCTTC. As protein: CASSSPDRGRGYTF.

The chain is built from TRBV2 and TRBJ2-7; TRBD2 might be the D (6 bases). CDR1 is SNHLY, CDR2 FYNNEI, per germline. This CDR3 has 14 amino acids. With 6 bases removed from V and 3 bases from J, the gap between germline ends came to 15 bases. CDR3 nucleotides: TGTGCCAGCAGGGCCGGGACTCTTCTCTACGAGCAGTACTTC. The encoded protein is CASRAGTLLYEQYF.

The chain uses TRBV21-1 and TRBJ2-1; TRBD2, as called in the table, went unchecked against the DNA. TRBV21-1 is a documented pseudogene. The CDR3 extends over 15 amino acids. The CDR3 spells CASSKDARTYNEQFF. In DNA, the CDR3 is TGTGCCAGCAGCAAAGACGCGAGAACCTACAATGAGCAGTTCTTC.

The gene calls are TRBV12-5 and TRBJ2-7, with 7 nucleotides matching TRBD1. The CDR3 totals 18 residues. Losses at the gene ends were 0 bases for V and 6 bases for J; bases not matched to a gene: 17. CDR1 is LGHNT and CDR2 is FRNRAP in the germline V gene. The CDR3 DNA follows: TGTGCTAGTGGTTTGGTGCCGCAAGGGGACAGAATAGGGTGCGAGCAGTACTTC. It encodes CASGLVPQGDRIGCEQYF.

This chain uses TRBV14 with TRBJ2-4; D perhaps matches TRBD2 (5 bases). Germline CDR1 reads SGHDN; CDR2 reads FVKESK. Trimming pared 1 base from V and 0 bases from J, leaving 10 bases between. CDR3 length: 16 residues. CDR3 in DNA: TGTGCCAGCAGCCAAGGGACCGGGAAAGCCAAAAACATTCAGTACTTC. It yields the protein CASSQGTGKAKNIQYF.

This clone was seen a handful of times. The chain combines TRBV5-1 with TRBJ2-1; 10 bases align to TRBD2. The germline V gene encodes CDR1 SGHRS and CDR2 YFSETQ. With 0 bases clipped from V and 0 bases from J, the junction kept 6 bases outside the gene matches. The CDR3 is 18 amino acids. The DNA of the CDR3 is TGCGCCAGCAGCTTGGCCCGGACTAGCGGAATCTCCTACAATGAGCAGTTCTTC. As protein: CASSLARTSGISYNEQFF.